One T cell receptor (beta chain) is described in this entry. These data belong to a study of blood T cell repertoires in COVID-19. Overall study: Acute and convalescent COVID-19 specimens originated in the United States, Italy and Spain. PBMCs, B-cell-depleted T cells, or T cells were the source of the cDNA or gDNA that made up the material.

This table comes from immunoSEQ multiplex PCR, and its TCRdb copy is limited to in-frame clones, with some not included. Among more than 95,000 clones, about 89% were seen once, and the ten largest hold roughly 4.6%. Germline trimming cut 6 bases from V and 4 bases from J; bases unmatched to any gene: 11. Germline assignment: CDR1 MDHEN and CDR2 SYDVKM. The CDR3 totals 17 residues. The chain links TRBV28 to TRBJ2-1, with 11 nucleotides matching TRBD1. Sequenced: peripheral blood. This TCR was recovered from a human donor in a cohort sampled during active COVID-19. This chain's CDR3 is CASSPQMGTGGYNEQFF. DNA of the CDR3: TGTGCCAGCAGCCCTCAAATGGGGACAGGGGGGTACAATGAGCAGTTCTTC.